The clone carrying this TCR beta chain was recorded at least ten times. Its antigen remains unidentified. The data derive from a study of regulatory T cells in long-lasting Graves disease. Building of the TCR beta libraries involved iRepertoire HTBI primers and Arm-PCR of CDR3 regions. TCRdb re-called the multiplex PCR reads through MiXCR, storing one row per CDR3 protein. The sample carries 350,000 to 400,000 distinct CDR3 sequences, around 15% recorded once. The CDR3 has 18 amino acids. The trim removed 1 base at V and 3 bases at J, leaving 10 bases unmatched. Per germline, CDR1 SSHAT and CDR2 FNYEAQ (reference sequence). As for time point: newly diagnosed GD, antithyroid drugs for less than 3 months. From RNA extracted from PBMCs, the TCR library was made. Study-wide points: A greater number of public clonotypes (under 3,000) was shared by persistent patients than by new patients (around 960).

This clonotype was sampled from a female donor with Graves disease. V is TRBV7-7 and J is TRBJ2-1; the match to TRBD2 covers 9 bases. The material was peripheral blood mononuclear cells (PBMCs), obtained at new diagnosis, from a patient treated with antithyroid drugs. CDR3 DNA sequence: TGTGCCAGCAGCTTAGGGATAGCGGCGGGGGGGGACTACAATGAGCAGTTCTTC. It yields the protein CASSLGIAAGGDYNEQFF.